Listed below are T cell receptor beta chains from one sample, sequenced in a study of T-cell memory formation after mild COVID-19. TCRdb reanalysed the 5' RACE reads using MiXCR and keeps one entry per CDR3 protein. The sample carries about 290,000 distinct CDR3 sequences, around 15% recorded once. Input material: PBMCs or a T cell subset sorted from them (not recorded which). These TCRs come from a man aged 18 to 30 who had mild COVID-19 (a few samples of this study predate the infection). Cell type and time point are not known. CDR3s include the opening cysteine and the closing phenylalanine or tryptophan. Fields, in order: J gene, V gene, clone size, D gene, CDR3 DNA, CDR3 protein. D genes are given only for firm matches. A clone size is listed for some rows: how often the clone was seen (once, few, many), or a class if it is expanded.

>TRBJ2-3|TRBV6-9|-|-
TGTGCCAGCAGTTATGGGGGGGGCAGGACAGATACGCAGTATTTT
CASSYGGGRTDTQYF
>TRBJ2-4|TRBV7-2|-|-
TGTGCCAGCAGCTTTTCCTGGTTGGGGGGCCGGAACATTCAGTACTTC
CASSFSWLGGRNIQYF
>TRBJ1-1|TRBV4-3|-|-
TGCGCCAGCAGTCCTGGCACGGGTTTTGGAGCTGAAGCTTTCTTT
CASSPGTGFGAEAFF
>TRBJ2-5|TRBV6-4|few|-
TGTGCCAGCAGCGCCGACAGGATACACCAAGAGACCCAGTACTTC
CASSADRIHQETQYF
>TRBJ2-3|TRBV4-3|few|-
TGCGCCAGCAGCCAAGCTGGAGGGGCGAGCACAGATACGCAGTATTTT
CASSQAGGASTDTQYF
>TRBJ2-1|TRBV12-3/TRBV12-4|-|-
TGTGCCAGCAGTTTAGGTCAGGGATTCTACAATGAGCAGTTCTTC
CASSLGQGFYNEQFF
>TRBJ1-1|TRBV11-3|-|TRBD1
TGTGCCAGCAGCTTCGACAGGGGTACTGAAGCTTTCTTT
CASSFDRGTEAFF
>TRBJ2-1|TRBV7-9|many|-
TGTGCCAGCAGCGCAGGCTCCTACAATGAGCAGTTCTTC
CASSAGSYNEQFF
>TRBJ1-4|TRBV7-9|few|TRBD1
TGTGCCAGCAGCTCGACAGGGAGGGATGAAAAACTGTTTTTT
CASSSTGRDEKLFF
>TRBJ1-6|TRBV5-6|few|TRBD1
TGTGCCAGCAGCCGGACAGGGTCTTCACCCCTCCACTTT
CASSRTGSSPLHF
>TRBJ1-1|TRBV5-5|many|-
TGTGCCAGCAGCTCATTACATCGGGGGACTGAAGCTTTCTTT
CASSSLHRGTEAFF
>TRBJ2-1|TRBV7-3|-|-
TGTGCCAGCAGCCCCACCGGGACTCCCTCCTACAATGAGCAGTTCTTC
CASSPTGTPSYNEQFF
>TRBJ1-2|TRBV7-3|-|TRBD1
TGTGCCAGCGGAATGGGACAGGGGGCATTAGGCTACACCTTC
CASGMGQGALGYTF
>TRBJ2-5|TRBV7-9|few|TRBD1
TGTGCCAGCAGCTTAAACCAGGGGGAGGAGACCCAGTACTTC
CASSLNQGEETQYF
>TRBJ2-7|TRBV12-3/TRBV12-4|few|TRBD1
TGTGCCAGCGACCCCGGGACAGGGCACTACGAGCAGTACTTC
CASDPGTGHYEQYF
>TRBJ2-2|TRBV24-1|few|-
TGTGCCACCAGTGATTTGAGGGGCCCTACGAACACCGGGGAGCTGTTTTTT
CATSDLRGPTNTGELFF
>TRBJ2-1|TRBV20-1|-|TRBD2
TGCAGTCCCGCGGGGGTAGGGAATGAGCAGTTCTTC
CSPAGVGNEQFF
>TRBJ1-2|TRBV3-1|few|-
TGTGCCAGCAGCCAAGATATGGTTCCAAGGTACTATGGCTACACCTTC
CASSQDMVPRYYGYTF
>TRBJ1-5|TRBV7-9|many|-
TGTGCCAGCAGCTTACACAATCAGCCCCAGCATTTT
CASSLHNQPQHF
>TRBJ2-3|TRBV7-2|-|TRBD2
TGTGCCAGCAGCCCCCTTGGCGGGAGTGGGGATACGCAGTATTTT
CASSPLGGSGDTQYF
>TRBJ1-5|TRBV19|-|-
TGTGCCAGTAAGGTCGAGGGCTACAATCAGCCCCAGCATTTT
CASKVEGYNQPQHF
>TRBJ2-7|TRBV2|-|-
TGTGCCAGCAGTGACCACAGGGAGGTCCAGTACTTC
CASSDHREVQYF
>TRBJ2-3|TRBV9|-|TRBD1
TGTGCCAGCAGCGTAGAGGGGGGACAGGGCTTGAATACGCAGTATTTT
CASSVEGGQGLNTQYF
>TRBJ2-5|TRBV10-3|-|-
TGTGCCACCTGGGAAGAACCCACGCAAGAGACCCAGTACTTC
CATWEEPTQETQYF
>TRBJ2-3|TRBV4-1|-|TRBD1
TGCGCCAGCAGCCAAGATTCCCCGGACAGGGTTACAGATACGCAGTATTTT
CASSQDSPDRVTDTQYF
>TRBJ2-1|TRBV25-1|few|-
TGTGCCAGCAGGCAGGGTGGGTCCTACAATGAGCAGTTCTTC
CASRQGGSYNEQFF
>TRBJ2-6|TRBV4-3|-|-
TGCGCCAGCAGCCGCCTGGTCGCCGGGACAACAAACTCTGGGGCCAACGTCCTGACTTTC
CASSRLVAGTTNSGANVLTF
>TRBJ1-1|TRBV6-9|-|-
TGTGCCAGCAGGGCGCCTGAAGCTTTCTTT
CASRAPEAFF
>TRBJ2-3|TRBV20-1|-|-
TGCAGTGCGGGGACTCCTAGCACAGATACGCAGTATTTT
CSAGTPSTDTQYF
>TRBJ2-1|TRBV5-1|few|-
TGCGCCAGCAGCTTTCGAGCCGGGACCGACAATGAGCAGTTCTTC
CASSFRAGTDNEQFF
>TRBJ2-1|TRBV5-1|few|TRBD2
TGCGCCAGCAGCTTGGGGCCTAGCGGTTATAATGAGCAGTTCTTC
CASSLGPSGYNEQFF
>TRBJ2-3|TRBV7-2|-|TRBD1
TGTGCCAGCAGCTTAGTCGGACAGGGAGCTTTTTCAGATACGCAGTATTTT
CASSLVGQGAFSDTQYF
>TRBJ1-5|TRBV24-1|-|TRBD1
TGTGCCACCATATTCCGGGACAGGCTCGGTCAGCCCCAGCATTTT
CATIFRDRLGQPQHF
>TRBJ2-4|TRBV7-2|-|-
TGTGCCAGCAGCTTAGAGGGCGGGTCACAAGGGGACTTC
CASSLEGGSQGDF
>TRBJ2-2|TRBV7-8|many|TRBD2
TGTGCCAGCAGCTTAGTTCTGACTAGCGGGGGCCCAAACACCGGGGAGCTGTTTTTT
CASSLVLTSGGPNTGELFF
>TRBJ1-5|TRBV20-1|-|-
TGCAGTGCTGGACGGACGAGCAATCAGCCCCAGCATTTT
CSAGRTSNQPQHF
>TRBJ1-2|TRBV9|-|TRBD1
TGTGCCAGCAGCGCCGACAGGGTGGGGTATTATTATGGCTACACCTTC
CASSADRVGYYYGYTF
>TRBJ1-1|TRBV6-5|-|-
TGTGCCAGCAGTTACTCCCGACGAGAGGGGAACACTGAAGCTTTCTTT
CASSYSRREGNTEAFF
>TRBJ2-2|TRBV9|-|TRBD2
TGTGCCAGCAGCGTAGCGGGGGGGTGGAACACCGGGGAGCTGTTTTTT
CASSVAGGWNTGELFF
>TRBJ1-1|TRBV4-1|few|-
TGCGCCAGCAGCCAAGATCCGAACAGCGATATGAACACTGAAGCTTTCTTT
CASSQDPNSDMNTEAFF
>TRBJ1-1|TRBV5-1|-|-
TGCGCCAGCAGCTTGATGGGGGGCAGAGGGACTGAAGCTTTCTTT
CASSLMGGRGTEAFF
>TRBJ1-2|TRBV15|-|-
TGTGCCACCAGCAGAGATTGGGCCGGTGGCTACACCTTC
CATSRDWAGGYTF
>TRBJ2-3|TRBV7-9|few|-
TGTGCCAGCAGTTATGGGCCTCCTAGGGATACGCAGTATTTT
CASSYGPPRDTQYF
>TRBJ1-6|TRBV4-2|few|-
TGTGCCAGCAGCCAAGGGCTTGGCGCCCTCCACTTT
CASSQGLGALHF
>TRBJ2-3|TRBV7-2|-|-
TGTGCCAGCACCTTTCAAGTCACAGATACGCAGTATTTT
CASTFQVTDTQYF